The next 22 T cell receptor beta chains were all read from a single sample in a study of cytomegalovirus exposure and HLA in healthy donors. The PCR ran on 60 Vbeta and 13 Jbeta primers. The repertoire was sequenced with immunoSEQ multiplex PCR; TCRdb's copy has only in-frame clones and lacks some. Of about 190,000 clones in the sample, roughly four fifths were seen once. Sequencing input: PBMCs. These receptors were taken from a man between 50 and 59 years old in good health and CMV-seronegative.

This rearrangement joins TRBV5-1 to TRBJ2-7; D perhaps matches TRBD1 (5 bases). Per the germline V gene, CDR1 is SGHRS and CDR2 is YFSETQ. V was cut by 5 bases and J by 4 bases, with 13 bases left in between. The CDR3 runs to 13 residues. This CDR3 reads CASRDIQGYEQYF. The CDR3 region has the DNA TGCGCCAGCAGGGACATTCAAGGTTACGAGCAGTACTTC.

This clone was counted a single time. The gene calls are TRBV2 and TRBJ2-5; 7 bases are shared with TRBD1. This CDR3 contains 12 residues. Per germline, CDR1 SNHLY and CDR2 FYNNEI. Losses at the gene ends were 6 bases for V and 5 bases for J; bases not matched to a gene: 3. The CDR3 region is CASSGQAETQYF. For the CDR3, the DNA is TGTGCCAGCAGCGGACAGGCGGAGACCCAGTACTTC.

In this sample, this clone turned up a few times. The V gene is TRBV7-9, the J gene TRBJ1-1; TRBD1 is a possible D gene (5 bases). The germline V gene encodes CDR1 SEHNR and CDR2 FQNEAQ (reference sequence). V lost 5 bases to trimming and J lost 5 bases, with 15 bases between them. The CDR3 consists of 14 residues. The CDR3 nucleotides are TGTGCCAGCAGCATGATGACAGTGCTGACTGAAGCTTTCTTT. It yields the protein CASSMMTVLTEAFF.

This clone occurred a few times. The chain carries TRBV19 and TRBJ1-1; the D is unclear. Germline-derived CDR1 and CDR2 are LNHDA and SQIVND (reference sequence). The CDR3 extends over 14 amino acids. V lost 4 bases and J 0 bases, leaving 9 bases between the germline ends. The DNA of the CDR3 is TGTGCCAGTAGTAGAGTAGCCCTGAACACTGAAGCTTTCTTT. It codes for CASSRVALNTEAFF.

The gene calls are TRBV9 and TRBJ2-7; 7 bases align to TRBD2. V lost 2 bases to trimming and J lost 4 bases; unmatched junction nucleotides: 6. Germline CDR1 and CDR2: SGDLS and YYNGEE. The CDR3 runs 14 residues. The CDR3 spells CASSVPRTRYEQYF. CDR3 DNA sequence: TGTGCCAGCAGCGTCCCCAGGACTAGGTACGAGCAGTACTTC.

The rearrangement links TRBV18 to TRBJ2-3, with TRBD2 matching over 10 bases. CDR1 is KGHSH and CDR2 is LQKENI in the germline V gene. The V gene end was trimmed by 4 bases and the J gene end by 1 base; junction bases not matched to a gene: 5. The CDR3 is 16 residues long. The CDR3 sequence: CASSHSTSGGTDTQYF. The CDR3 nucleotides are TGTGCCAGCTCACATAGTACTAGCGGGGGCACAGATACGCAGTATTTT. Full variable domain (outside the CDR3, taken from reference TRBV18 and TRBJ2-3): NAGVMQNPRHLVRRRGQEARLRCSPMKGHSHVYWYRQLPEEGLKFMVYLQKENIIDESGMPKERFSAEFPKEGPSILRIQQVVRGDSAAYFCASSHSTSGGTDTQYFGPGTRLTVL.

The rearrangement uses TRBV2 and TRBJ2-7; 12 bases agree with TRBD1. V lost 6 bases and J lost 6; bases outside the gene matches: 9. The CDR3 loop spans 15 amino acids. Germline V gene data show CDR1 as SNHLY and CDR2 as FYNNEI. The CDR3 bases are TGTGCCAGCAGGAACCCGGGACAGGGGGCAGGCGAGCAGTACTTC. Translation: CASRNPGQGAGEQYF. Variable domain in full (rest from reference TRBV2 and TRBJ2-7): EPEVTQTPSHQVTQMGQEVILRCVPISNHLYFYWYRQILGQKVEFLVSFYNNEISEKSEIFDDQFSVERPDGSNFTLKIRSTKLEDSAMYFCASRNPGQGAGEQYFGPGTRLTVT.

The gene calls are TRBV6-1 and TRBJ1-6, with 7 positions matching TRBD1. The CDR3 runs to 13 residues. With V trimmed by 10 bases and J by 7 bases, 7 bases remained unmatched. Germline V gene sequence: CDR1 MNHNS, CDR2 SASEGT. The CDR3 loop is CANPGGGNSPLHF. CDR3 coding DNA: TGTGCCAACCCAGGGGGTGGGAATTCACCCCTCCACTTT.

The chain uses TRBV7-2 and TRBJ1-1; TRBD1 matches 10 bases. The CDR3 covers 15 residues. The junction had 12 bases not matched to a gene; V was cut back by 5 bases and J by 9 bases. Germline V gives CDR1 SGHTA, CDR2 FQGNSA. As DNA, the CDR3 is TGTGCCAGCAGCCCAGAGTCGAGGACAGGGGGGAAAGCTTTCTTT. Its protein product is CASSPESRTGGKAFF.

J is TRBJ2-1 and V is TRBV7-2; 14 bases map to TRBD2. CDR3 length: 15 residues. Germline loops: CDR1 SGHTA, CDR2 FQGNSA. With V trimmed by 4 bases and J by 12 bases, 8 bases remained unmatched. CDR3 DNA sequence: TGTGCCAGCAGCTCACAGGGACTAGCGGGAGAGGGGCAGTTCTTC. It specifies CASSSQGLAGEGQFF.

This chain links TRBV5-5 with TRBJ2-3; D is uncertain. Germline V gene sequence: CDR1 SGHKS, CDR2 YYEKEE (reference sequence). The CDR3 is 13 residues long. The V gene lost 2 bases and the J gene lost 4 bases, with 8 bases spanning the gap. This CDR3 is CASSLRGSDTQYF. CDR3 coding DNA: TGTGCCAGCAGCTTACGAGGATCAGATACGCAGTATTTT.

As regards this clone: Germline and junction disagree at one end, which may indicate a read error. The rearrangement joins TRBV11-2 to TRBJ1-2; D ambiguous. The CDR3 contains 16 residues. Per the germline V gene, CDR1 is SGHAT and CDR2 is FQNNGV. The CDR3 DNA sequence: TGTGCCAGCAGCCTAGACCCCCCAGGATCTAACTATGGCTACACCTTC. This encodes CASSLDPPGSNYGYTF.

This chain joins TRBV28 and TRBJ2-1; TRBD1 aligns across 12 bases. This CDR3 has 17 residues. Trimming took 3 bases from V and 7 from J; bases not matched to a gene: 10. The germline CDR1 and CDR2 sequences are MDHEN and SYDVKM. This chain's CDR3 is CASSFAVGQGAGNEQFF. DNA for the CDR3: TGTGCCAGCAGTTTTGCCGTGGGACAGGGGGCAGGGAATGAGCAGTTCTTC.

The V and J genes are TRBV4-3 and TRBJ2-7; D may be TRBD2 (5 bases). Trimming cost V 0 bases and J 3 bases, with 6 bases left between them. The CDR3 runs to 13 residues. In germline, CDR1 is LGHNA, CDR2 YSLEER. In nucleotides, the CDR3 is TGCGCCAGCAGCCAAGAGGGAGTCTACGAGCAGTACTTC. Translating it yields CASSQEGVYEQYF.

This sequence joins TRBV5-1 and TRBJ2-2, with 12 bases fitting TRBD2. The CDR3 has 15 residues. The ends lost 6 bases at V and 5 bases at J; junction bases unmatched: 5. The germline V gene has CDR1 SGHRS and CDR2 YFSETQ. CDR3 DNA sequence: TGCGCCAGCAACCCGACTAGCGGGAGTACCGGGGAGCTGTTTTTT. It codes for CASNPTSGSTGELFF.

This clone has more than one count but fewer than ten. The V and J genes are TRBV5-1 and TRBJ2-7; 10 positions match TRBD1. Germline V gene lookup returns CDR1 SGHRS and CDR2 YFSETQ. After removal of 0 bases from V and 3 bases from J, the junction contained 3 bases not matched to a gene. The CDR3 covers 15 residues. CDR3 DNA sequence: TGCGCCAGCAGCTTGGAGGGGACAGGGGACTACGAGCAGTACTTC. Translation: CASSLEGTGDYEQYF. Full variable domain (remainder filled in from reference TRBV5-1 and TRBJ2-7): KAGVTQTPRYLIKTRGQQVTLSCSPISGHRSVSWYQQTPGQGLQFLFEYFSETQRNKGNFPGRFSGRQFSNSRSEMNVSTLELGDSALYLCASSLEGTGDYEQYFGPGTRLTVT.

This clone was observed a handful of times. The CDR3 reads CASSLDTGARNRGEQFF. DNA of the CDR3: TGTGCCAGCAGCTTAGATACAGGGGCCCGGAACAGGGGTGAGCAGTTCTTC. This chain connects TRBV7-8 to TRBJ2-1; 7 nucleotides line up with TRBD1. CDR3 length: 17 residues. The junction had 15 bases not matched to a gene; V was cut back by 1 base and J by 9 bases. Germline CDR1 is SGHVS and CDR2 is FQNEAQ.

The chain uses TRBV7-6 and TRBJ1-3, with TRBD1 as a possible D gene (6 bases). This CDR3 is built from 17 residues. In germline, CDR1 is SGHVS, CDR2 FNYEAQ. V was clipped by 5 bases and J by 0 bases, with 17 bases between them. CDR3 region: CASSLSPGATSGNTIYF. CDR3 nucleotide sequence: TGTGCCAGCAGCCTTAGCCCAGGGGCCACCTCTGGAAACACCATATATTTT.

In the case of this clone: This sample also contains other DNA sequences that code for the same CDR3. The CDR3 nucleotides read TGTGCCAGCAGCAAAGATTGGTGTCGGCAGGACTACCCATTCATGAACACTGAAGCTTTCTTT. Translation: CASSKDWCRQDYPFMNTEAFF. The V gene is TRBV21-1, the J gene TRBJ1-1. TRBV21-1 represents a pseudogene. The CDR3 runs to 21 residues.

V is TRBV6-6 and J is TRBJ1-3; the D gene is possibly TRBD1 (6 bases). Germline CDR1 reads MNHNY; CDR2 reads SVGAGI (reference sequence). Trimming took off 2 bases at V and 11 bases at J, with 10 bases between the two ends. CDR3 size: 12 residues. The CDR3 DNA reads TGTGCCAGCAGTTACAGCGGGGGGCCCATATATTTT. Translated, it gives CASSYSGGPIYF.

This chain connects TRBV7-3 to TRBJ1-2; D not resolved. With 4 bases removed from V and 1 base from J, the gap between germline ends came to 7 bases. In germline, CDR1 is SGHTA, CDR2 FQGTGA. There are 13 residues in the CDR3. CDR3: CASSSTNNYGYTF. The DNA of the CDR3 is TGTGCCAGCAGCTCCACAAATAACTATGGCTACACCTTC.

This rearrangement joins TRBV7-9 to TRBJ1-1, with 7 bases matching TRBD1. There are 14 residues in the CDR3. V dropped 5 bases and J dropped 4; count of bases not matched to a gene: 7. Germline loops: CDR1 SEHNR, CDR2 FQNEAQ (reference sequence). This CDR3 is CASSRPQGGTEAFF. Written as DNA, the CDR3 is TGTGCCAGCAGCCGGCCCCAGGGGGGCACTGAAGCTTTCTTT.